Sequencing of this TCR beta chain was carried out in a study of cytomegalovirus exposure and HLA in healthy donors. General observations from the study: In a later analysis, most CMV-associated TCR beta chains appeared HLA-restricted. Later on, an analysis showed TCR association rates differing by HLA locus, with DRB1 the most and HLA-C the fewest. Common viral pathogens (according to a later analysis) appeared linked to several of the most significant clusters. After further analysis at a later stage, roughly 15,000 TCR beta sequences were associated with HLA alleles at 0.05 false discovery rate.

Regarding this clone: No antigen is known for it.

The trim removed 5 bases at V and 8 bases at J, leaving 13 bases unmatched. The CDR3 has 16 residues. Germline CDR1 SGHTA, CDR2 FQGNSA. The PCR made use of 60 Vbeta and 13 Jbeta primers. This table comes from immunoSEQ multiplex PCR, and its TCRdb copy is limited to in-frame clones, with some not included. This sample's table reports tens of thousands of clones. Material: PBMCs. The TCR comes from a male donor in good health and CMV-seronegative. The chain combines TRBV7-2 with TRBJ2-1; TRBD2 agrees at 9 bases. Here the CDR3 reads CASSLGGAGGPYEQFF. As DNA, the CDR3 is TGTGCCAGCAGCCTAGGAGGGGCGGGAGGGCCCTATGAGCAGTTCTTC.